One and the same sample provided the 3 T cell receptor beta chains below, sequenced in a study of blood T cell repertoires in COVID-19. The method was immunoSEQ multiplex PCR; TCRdb's version includes in-frame clones alone and lacks a portion of them. This table has 120,000 to 150,000 clones, under 90% appearing once. Sequencing was done on a sample of PBMCs or T cells enriched from blood (not recorded which). These receptors were collected from a man aged 45-65 years in a cohort exposed to, infected with or recovered from COVID-19 (not recorded which).

The rearrangement uses TRBV27 and TRBJ2-3, with 7 bases fitting TRBD2. Germline trimming cut 3 bases from V and 2 bases from J; bases unmatched to any gene: 11. Germline values: CDR1 MNHEY, CDR2 SMNVEV (reference sequence). This CDR3 has 17 residues. The CDR3 spells CASSFLRTGGSTDTQYF. Written as DNA, the CDR3 is TGTGCCAGCAGTTTTCTGAGAACGGGGGGTTCCACAGATACGCAGTATTTT.

This chain connects TRBV7-2 to TRBJ2-4; weak D call: TRBD2 (5 bases). The V gene's germline CDR1 is SGHTA and CDR2 FQGNSA. This CDR3 region has 15 residues. With 5 bases removed from V and 4 bases from J, the gap between germline ends came to 15 bases. The CDR3 loop reads CASSPPDYLKNIQYF. CDR3 coding DNA: TGTGCCAGCAGCCCACCAGACTACCTAAAAAACATTCAGTACTTC.

The chain combines TRBV29-1 with TRBJ1-2; 7 bases line up with TRBD1. The length of the CDR3 is 14 residues. J was trimmed by 2 bases and V by 2 bases; bases with no gene match: 5. Looked up from germline, CDR1 is SQVTM and CDR2 is ANQGSEA. In DNA form, the CDR3 reads TGCAGCGTTGAACCCCAGGGGGTGAACTATGGCTACACCTTC. Protein product: CSVEPQGVNYGYTF.